The T cell receptor (beta chain) under discussion was sequenced for a study of cytomegalovirus exposure and HLA in healthy donors. Whole-study findings and limits: Follow-up analysis seemed to connect common viral pathogens with several of the most significant clusters identified.

Germline lookup yields CDR1 SGHDN and CDR2 FVKESK. Trimming pared 4 bases from V and 8 bases from J, leaving 12 bases between. The CDR3 is 14 residues long. About this clone: Antigen: not known.

At sampling all donors were nominally healthy, likely with unrecorded immune exposures. 13 Jbeta primers and 60 Vbeta primers were used for the PCR. Sequencing used immunoSEQ multiplex PCR; TCRdb keeps in-frame clones, though not all of them. The data contain approximately 170,000 clones, 68% of them singletons. The sequence was collected from a woman between 40 and 55 years old in good health and CMV-seropositive. This rearrangement joins TRBV14 to TRBJ1-6, with D hard to call. The source material was PBMCs. As DNA, the CDR3 is TGTGCCAGCAGCCCGAGGTGGCCCCATTCACCCCTCCACTTT. It encodes CASSPRWPHSPLHF.